Below are 31 T cell receptor beta chains sequenced from a single sample in a study of PD-1 blockade in classical Hodgkin lymphoma. Sequencing used immunoSEQ multiplex PCR; TCRdb keeps in-frame clones, though not all of them. The sample contains some 43,000 clones, roughly nine tenths of which appear only once. Autologous stem cell transplantation was followed by relapse in every patient, and brentuximab vedotin exposure varied. The source was peripheral blood mononuclear cells (PBMCs), collected before the second cycle of nivolumab. Receptor source: a human donor with classical Hodgkin lymphoma.

The chain couples TRBV2 to TRBJ1-5, with 9 bases identical to TRBD1. The CDR3 contains 14 residues. With V trimmed by 8 bases and J by 7 bases, 9 bases remained unmatched. CDR1 SNHLY and CDR2 FYNNEI come from the germline V gene. CDR3 loop: CASVLDRGNQPQHF. For the CDR3, the DNA is TGTGCCAGCGTACTAGACAGGGGGAACCAGCCCCAGCATTTT.

The J gene is TRBJ2-2, the V gene TRBV19, with TRBD1 identical over 7 bases. Trimming at V came to 3 bases and at J to 5 bases, leaving 9 bases not matched to a gene. The CDR3 is 16 amino acids. In germline, CDR1 is LNHDA, CDR2 SQIVND (reference sequence). CDR3 nucleotides: TGTGCCAGTAGTATTCTTGGGCAGGGGGAGACCGGGGAGCTGTTTTTT. Translating it yields CASSILGQGETGELFF.

The V call is TRBV4-3, the J call TRBJ1-4, with 7 bases that match TRBD1. CDR1 and CDR2 (germline): LGHNA, YSLEER. Trimming removed 0 bases from V and 4 bases from J; junction bases left unmatched: 5. The CDR3 consists of 16 residues. The DNA for the CDR3 is TGCGCCAGCAGCCAAGATGGGGCAGGGGGTAATGAAAAACTGTTTTTT. It encodes CASSQDGAGGNEKLFF.

The V call is TRBV2, the J call TRBJ2-7; 9 nucleotides line up with TRBD1. Germline CDR1 is SNHLY and CDR2 is FYNNEI. This CDR3 spans 15 amino acids. V lost 2 bases, J lost 3 bases, and 5 bases stayed unmatched. The CDR3: CASSEWTGVGYEQYF. The CDR3 nucleotides are TGTGCCAGCAGTGAATGGACAGGGGTGGGCTACGAGCAGTACTTC.

This clone came up once. The chain employs TRBV6-1 and TRBJ2-3; 7 nucleotides line up with TRBD2. J gave up 3 bases and V 11 bases, and 11 bases lay outside the gene matches. Germline V gene sequence: CDR1 MNHNS, CDR2 SASEGT. The CDR3 consists of 14 residues. DNA for the CDR3: TGTGCCTCCAGGGAGGGCGGAGAAACAGATACGCAGTATTTT. This sequence encodes CASREGGETDTQYF.

The chain employs TRBV13 and TRBJ2-3, with D unclear. The V end lost 4 bases, the J end lost 5 bases, and 7 bases lay between the germline ends. The CDR3 spans 12 residues. CDR1 and CDR2 (germline): PRHDT, FYEKMQ (reference sequence). The DNA for the CDR3 is TGTGCCAGCAGCTCGGTACTAGATACGCAGTATTTT. Amino acid sequence: CASSSVLDTQYF.

The chain links TRBV13 to TRBJ2-7; D is perhaps TRBD1 (5 bases). The length of the CDR3 is 12 residues. Between the trimmed V and J ends, which lost 3 bases and 7 bases, there was a span of 10 bases. Germline V gene lookup returns CDR1 PRHDT and CDR2 FYEKMQ (reference sequence). The CDR3 region is CASSLRRGEQYF. CDR3 nucleotides: TGTGCCAGCAGCTTGAGAAGGGGTGAGCAGTACTTC.

Here the CDR3 DNA reads TGTGCCAGCAGTCAACACAGGGACTCACAAGAGACCCAGTACTTC. This translates into CASSQHRDSQETQYF. V gene TRBV2 combines with J gene TRBJ2-5, with D possibly called TRBD1 or TRBD2 (6 bases each). CDR3 length equals 15 residues. Per the germline V gene, CDR1 is SNHLY and CDR2 is FYNNEI. V was shortened by 5 bases and J by 2 bases, with 15 bases between the two germline ends.

This chain uses TRBV5-1 with TRBJ2-3, with D possibly TRBD1 on 6 matching bases. CDR3 length: 15 amino acids. With 4 bases removed from V and 0 bases from J, the gap between germline ends came to 12 bases. Germline CDR1 and CDR2: SGHRS and YFSETQ. CDR3 DNA: TGCGCCAGCAGCCCGGGACACGTTAGCACAGATACGCAGTATTTT. Encoded protein: CASSPGHVSTDTQYF.

The chain links TRBV27 to TRBJ2-7, with D possibly matching TRBD2 (6 bases). Trimming shortened V by 0 bases and J by 5 bases, and 14 bases separated the two germline ends. Germline CDR1 and CDR2: MNHEY and SMNVEV (reference sequence). This CDR3 is built from 15 residues. CDR3 nucleotides: TGTGCCAGCAGTTTATCTGCCGGGAGTCATCACGAGCAGTACTTC. This gives the protein CASSLSAGSHHEQYF.

The CDR3 sequence: CASSRDSQGNEQFF. In nucleotides, the CDR3 is TGTGCCAGCAGTCGGGACTCCCAAGGGAATGAGCAGTTCTTC. The rearrangement uses TRBV6-4 and TRBJ2-1; D perhaps matches TRBD2 (6 bases). CDR3 length: 14 amino acids. V shed 5 bases and J shed 7 bases, with 15 bases lying between them. The V gene's germline CDR1 is MRHNA and CDR2 SNTAGT.

The V call is TRBV19, the J call TRBJ2-3; 9 nucleotides match TRBD1. CDR3 size: 14 residues. The germline gives CDR1 LNHDA, CDR2 SQIVND (reference sequence). V was pared by 6 bases and J by 1 base, with 2 bases of the junction left unmatched. The CDR3: CASSDRGGTDTQYF. The CDR3 DNA reads as TGTGCCAGTAGCGACAGGGGGGGCACAGATACGCAGTATTTT. The whole variable domain, remainder taken from reference TRBV19 and TRBJ2-3, is DGGITQSPKYLFRKEGQNVTLSCEQNLNHDAMYWYRQDPGQGLRLIYYSQIVNDFQKGDIAEGYSVSREKKESFPLTVTSAQKNPTAFYLCASSDRGGTDTQYFGPGTRLTVL.

Comment on this clone: Additional DNA sequences in this sample encode the identical CDR3. The V gene is TRBV27, the J gene TRBJ2-7, with D possibly being TRBD1 or TRBD2 (5 bases each). Trimming pared 5 bases from V and 3 bases from J, leaving 8 bases between. From germline, CDR1 is MNHEY and CDR2 SMNVEV (reference sequence). CDR3 length: 12 amino acids. CDR3 protein: CASSPGGYEQYF. The CDR3 region has the DNA TGTGCCAGCAGTCCTGGGGGCTACGAGCAGTACTTC.

This sequence joins TRBV5-4 and TRBJ2-5, with D perhaps assigned TRBD1 or TRBD2 (6 bases each). The germline V gene encodes CDR1 SGHNT and CDR2 YYREEE (reference sequence). V was cut by 4 bases and J by 3 bases, with 19 bases left in between. The CDR3 runs 16 residues. The CDR3 sequence: CASSPGVGGIEETQYF. The CDR3 DNA reads as TGTGCCAGCAGCCCGGGGGTGGGGGGCATAGAAGAGACCCAGTACTTC.

This chain connects TRBV7-6 to TRBJ2-3; D may be TRBD1 (6 bases). The CDR3 spans 13 residues. Germline V gene data show CDR1 as SGHVS and CDR2 as FNYEAQ. The V end lost 5 bases, the J end lost 4 bases, and 10 bases lay between the germline ends. The CDR3 protein is CASSLRGADTQYF. The CDR3 nucleotides read TGTGCCAGCAGCCTCAGGGGCGCAGATACGCAGTATTTT.

The chain recombines TRBV15 with TRBJ2-7; 11 bases fit TRBD2. This CDR3 contains 17 residues. J gave up 1 base and V 3 bases, and 8 bases lay outside the gene matches. CDR1 is LNHNV and CDR2 is YYDKDF in the germline V gene (reference sequence). The CDR3, as DNA: TGTGCCACCAGCAGCCTTTCCGGGACTAGCGGATCCTACGAGCAGTACTTC. This gives the protein CATSSLSGTSGSYEQYF. The whole variable domain, remainder taken from reference TRBV15 and TRBJ2-7, is DAMVIQNPRYQVTQFGKPVTLSCSQTLNHNVMYWYQQKSSQAPKLLFHYYDKDFNNEADTPDNFQSRRPNTSFCFLDIRSPGLGDTAMYLCATSSLSGTSGSYEQYFGPGTRLTVT.

This clone was counted between two and nine times. The chain carries TRBV20-1 and TRBJ1-5, with TRBD1 as a possible D gene (6 bases). CDR3 length: 10 amino acids. CDR1 is DFQATT, CDR2 SNEGSKA, per germline (reference sequence). The CDR3 is CRGAGQPQHF. CDR3 sequence (DNA): TGCAGGGGGGCAGGTCAGCCCCAGCATTTT.

J is TRBJ1-2 and V is TRBV2; D unclear. This CDR3 has 12 amino acids. The V and J ends lost 8 bases and 4 bases respectively, with 11 bases between them. From germline, CDR1 is SNHLY and CDR2 FYNNEI. The chain's CDR3 is CASFDFIYGYTF. The DNA of the CDR3 is TGTGCCAGCTTTGACTTCATCTATGGCTACACCTTC. Full variable domain (outside the CDR3, taken from reference TRBV2 and TRBJ1-2): EPEVTQTPSHQVTQMGQEVILRCVPISNHLYFYWYRQILGQKVEFLVSFYNNEISEKSEIFDDQFSVERPDGSNFTLKIRSTKLEDSAMYFCASFDFIYGYTFGSGTRLTVV.

This clone appeared once. V usage is TRBV6-5 and J usage is TRBJ2-7, with 7 bases identical to TRBD1. This CDR3 is built from 16 residues. The germline V gene has CDR1 MNHEY and CDR2 SVGAGI. The ends lost 1 base at V and 6 bases at J; junction bases unmatched: 12. Here the CDR3 reads CASSYFVTGQLAEQYF. CDR3 coding DNA: TGTGCCAGCAGTTACTTTGTAACGGGACAGCTGGCCGAGCAGTACTTC.

The chain combines TRBV5-5 with TRBJ1-1; D remains unclear. V dropped 7 bases and J dropped 2 bases, with 12 bases sitting between them. Germline V gene data show CDR1 as SGHKS and CDR2 as YYEKEE (reference sequence). This CDR3 is built from 13 residues. CDR3: CASSERPNTEAFF. In DNA, the CDR3 is TGTGCCAGCTCGGAACGGCCTAACACTGAAGCTTTCTTT. Together with reference TRBV5-5 and TRBJ1-1, the CDR3 gives the full variable domain: DAGVTQSPTHLIKTRGQQVTLRCSPISGHKSVSWYQQVLGQGPQFIFQYYEKEERGRGNFPDRFSARQFPNYSSELNVNALLLGDSALYLCASSERPNTEAFFGQGTRLTVV.

The V call is TRBV28, the J call TRBJ1-4; 10 nucleotides match TRBD1. J was trimmed by 8 bases and V by 3 bases; bases with no gene match: 9. The CDR3 has 16 residues. Germline V gives CDR1 MDHEN, CDR2 SYDVKM. CDR3 nucleotides: TGTGCCAGCAGTTTGTTTATGGGACAGGGGAAGGAAAAACTGTTTTTT. Its protein is CASSLFMGQGKEKLFF. Based on the CDR3 plus reference TRBV28 and TRBJ1-4, the full variable domain is DVKVTQSSRYLVKRTGEKVFLECVQDMDHENMFWYRQDPGLGLRLIYFSYDVKMKEKGDIPEGYSVSREKKERFSLILESASTNQTSMYLCASSLFMGQGKEKLFFGSGTQLSVL.

CDR3 bases: TGTGCCAGCAGCTCTAGCGGGGCCAGCTCCTACAATGAGCAGTTCTTC. Protein product: CASSSSGASSYNEQFF. This sequence joins TRBV7-2 and TRBJ2-1; 9 bases are shared with TRBD2. Germline lookup yields CDR1 SGHTA and CDR2 FQGNSA. V lost 4 bases, J lost 0 bases, and 4 bases stayed unmatched. CDR3 length: 16 residues.

The chain uses TRBV5-1 and TRBJ2-2; 7 nucleotides match TRBD1. This CDR3 is 15 amino acids long. V was clipped by 1 base and J by 3 bases; unmatched bases: 3. Per the germline V gene, CDR1 is SGHRS and CDR2 is YFSETQ. The CDR3 DNA is TGCGCCAGCAGCTTGTCACAGGGGTACACCGGGGAGCTGTTTTTT. Protein: CASSLSQGYTGELFF. The full variable domain, rest sourced from reference TRBV5-1 and TRBJ2-2, is KAGVTQTPRYLIKTRGQQVTLSCSPISGHRSVSWYQQTPGQGLQFLFEYFSETQRNKGNFPGRFSGRQFSNSRSEMNVSTLELGDSALYLCASSLSQGYTGELFFGEGSRLTVL.

This chain uses TRBV7-8 with TRBJ2-5; 8 bases fit TRBD2. Trimming cost V 6 bases and J 2 bases; bases outside gene matches: 8. The length of the CDR3 is 15 residues. Germline lookup yields CDR1 SGHVS and CDR2 FQNEAQ. The CDR3, as DNA: TGTGCCAGCAGATCCGGGACTAGAACTCAAGAGACCCAGTACTTC. Its translation: CASRSGTRTQETQYF.

V is TRBV19 and J is TRBJ2-3; a weak D match, TRBD2 (5 bases). V lost 9 bases and J lost 0, with 19 bases in between. The CDR3 runs to 16 residues. The germline V gene has CDR1 LNHDA and CDR2 SQIVND (reference sequence). In nucleotides, the CDR3 is TGTGCCAGCCGAAACCCGGGCGGGTTAAGCACAGATACGCAGTATTTT. Translated, it gives CASRNPGGLSTDTQYF. The full variable domain, with the rest looked up from reference TRBV19 and TRBJ2-3, is DGGITQSPKYLFRKEGQNVTLSCEQNLNHDAMYWYRQDPGQGLRLIYYSQIVNDFQKGDIAEGYSVSREKKESFPLTVTSAQKNPTAFYLCASRNPGGLSTDTQYFGPGTRLTVL.

V is TRBV5-1 and J is TRBJ2-7; 10 nucleotides line up with TRBD1. The J segment lost 5 bases and the V segment lost 4 bases, leaving 12 bases of the junction unmatched. CDR1 is SGHRS, CDR2 YFSETQ, per germline. The CDR3 loop spans 16 amino acids. CDR3 residues: CASSREPGQGQHEQYF. DNA for the CDR3: TGCGCCAGCAGCAGGGAACCGGGACAGGGGCAGCACGAGCAGTACTTC.

This clone has more than one count but fewer than ten. The J gene is TRBJ2-3, the V gene TRBV29-1; D unresolved. Trimming cost V 4 bases and J 6 bases, with 14 bases left between them. The length of the CDR3 is 13 residues. Germline lookup yields CDR1 SQVTM and CDR2 ANQGSEA. CDR3 protein: CSVGVALGDTQYF. CDR3 DNA sequence: TGCAGCGTTGGGGTCGCTCTGGGGGATACGCAGTATTTT.

Regarding this clone: This same CDR3 is encoded by further DNA sequences in the sample. The V call is TRBV9, the J call TRBJ2-5; D not resolved. This CDR3 has 12 residues. Germline V gene data show CDR1 as SGDLS and CDR2 as YYNGEE. V was pared by 0 bases and J by 4 bases, with 4 bases between. The CDR3 protein is CASSVVGETQYF. For the CDR3, the DNA is TGTGCCAGCAGCGTAGTAGGAGAGACCCAGTACTTC.

The chain links TRBV7-9 to TRBJ1-1, with 7 bases identical to TRBD1. Trimming at V came to 1 base and at J to 6 bases, leaving 8 bases not matched to a gene. The germline V gene has CDR1 SEHNR and CDR2 FQNEAQ (reference sequence). The CDR3 sequence is 15 residues long. CDR3 loop: CASSLGQGGTAEAFF. In nucleotides, the CDR3 is TGTGCCAGCAGCTTAGGACAGGGTGGAACGGCTGAAGCTTTCTTT.

This chain joins TRBV4-3 and TRBJ2-1; D not resolved. Per the germline V gene, CDR1 is LGHNA and CDR2 is YSLEER. V was trimmed by 0 bases and J by 1 base, leaving 10 bases between them. The CDR3 sequence is 16 residues long. CDR3 residues: CASSQDKVLSYNEQFF. The CDR3 DNA follows: TGCGCCAGCAGCCAAGATAAGGTGCTTTCCTACAATGAGCAGTTCTTC.

The V gene is TRBV7-2, the J gene TRBJ2-1; TRBD2 matches 9 bases. Germline V CDR1 and CDR2: SGHTA, FQGNSA. V lost 4 bases and J lost 7; bases outside the gene matches: 11. There are 16 residues in the CDR3. CDR3 nucleotide sequence: TGTGCCAGCAGCTCCTTTGCGGGGGGGCGGTTGAATGAGCAGTTCTTC. It is translated as CASSSFAGGRLNEQFF.